This T cell receptor (beta chain) was recorded in a study of CXCR3 chemokines and chemotherapy response in bladder cancer. The germline CDR1 and CDR2 sequences are DFQATT and SNEGSKA (reference sequence). The CDR3 is 13 amino acids. V lost 3 bases and J lost 5, with 11 bases in between. TCRdb reprocessed the PCR reads via MiXCR and lists one record per CDR3 protein. Here the sample spans about 13,000 distinct CDR3 sequences, 12% being singletons. This clonotype was seen at least ten times. The TCR comes from a human donor with bladder cancer that did not respond to neoadjuvant chemotherapy. Specimen collection occurred from a patient whose treatment included neoadjuvant chemotherapy. V and J are TRBV20-1 and TRBJ1-5; tentatively, D is TRBD1 (5 bases). The DNA of the CDR3 is TGCAGTGCTAGCTCAGGGCTTGATCAGCCCCAGCATTTT. Protein: CSASSGLDQPQHF.